This TCR beta chain originates from a study of early T cells in non-severe SARS-CoV-2 infection (dated by TCRdb to about 2021). Regarding the research as a whole: Because TCR sequencing relied on bulk RNA taken from unsorted whole blood, pairing of alpha and beta chains was not possible.

The library was made by 5' RACE. Sequenced on a NextSeq 500. To correct for sequencing error and PCR bias, the TCR library protocol tagged individual cDNA molecules with unique molecular identifiers. TCR alpha and beta chains were both sequenced, and the abundances of alpha and beta sequences in each sample were closely correlated with each other. Turning to the authors' computational methods: Decombinator V4 was used to annotate the V gene, J gene and CDR3 of the TCR sequences. Expanded TCRs were defined as changing significantly between any two time points under a Poisson model with p below 0.0001. Abundances of TCRs were expressed as counts per million after normalisation to the total number of TCRs sequenced in each sample. VDJdb, accessed on 1 November 2021, was searched for TCRs annotated for CMV, EBV and SARS-CoV-2, and TCRs annotated for more than one antigen were excluded. TCRdb handled the public reads itself, with Q25 trimming in fastp and clone calling in MiXCR, and kept productive beta chains. Rows with a matching CDR3 protein are joined into one entry that keeps the most common DNA and genes. It is TCRdb's table, rather than the study itself, that gives the V and J calls and clone size. The table for this sample lists tens of thousands of distinct CDR3 sequences; approximately 11% of them were counted only once. In total, the top ten clones hold 6.4% of the sample.

Set within a cohort of healthcare workers in London, UK, this nested case-control study involved weekly PCR testing of nasopharyngeal swabs along with blood sampling. Healthcare workers were recruited during the week of the UK lockdown, between 23 and 31 March 2020, and followed weekly for up to roughly 15 weeks. Results the study describes overall, beyond this receptor: VDJdb matching was skewed toward anti-spike CD8 responses and likely underestimated virus-specific expansions by missing private and CD4 specificities.

This clonotype has ten or more counts. Its antigen is unknown. No base quality values were provided; no much bigger clone lies one nucleotide off. The receptor's source is an adult who was a healthcare worker with PCR-confirmed SARS-CoV-2 infection or an uninfected control (not recorded which). Input material: whole blood.

The CDR3 amino acid sequence is: CASSSRTGENGYTF. The bases are TGTGCCAGCAGTTCTCGGACAGGAGAGAATGGCTACACCTTC. This receptor chain uses TRBV28 and TRBJ1-2; the junction holds 7 bases that match TRBD1. The germline V and J ends show losses of 4 bases and 6 bases respectively, and no gene match explains 8 bases of the junction. The CDR3 goes from the cysteine to the phenylalanine over 14 residues. The sequence is cut down to CDR3 DNA, 42 bases in frame from base 1. Sequences MDHEN (CDR1) and SYDVKM (CDR2) are obtained from the germline V gene.